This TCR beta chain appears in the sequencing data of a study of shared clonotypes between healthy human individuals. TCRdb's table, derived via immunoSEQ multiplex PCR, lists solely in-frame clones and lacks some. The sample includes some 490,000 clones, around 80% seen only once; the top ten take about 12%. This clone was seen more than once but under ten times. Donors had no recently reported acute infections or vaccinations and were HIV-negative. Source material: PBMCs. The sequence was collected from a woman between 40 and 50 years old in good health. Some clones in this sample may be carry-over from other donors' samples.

CDR3 in amino acids: CASSTWDRAGGYTF. CDR3 in DNA: TGTGCCAGCAGTACGTGGGACAGGGCGGGCGGCTACACCTTC. The chain combines TRBV6-5 with TRBJ1-2; 9 nucleotides align to TRBD1. Germline V gene lookup returns CDR1 MNHEY and CDR2 SVGAGI. CDR3 length equals 14 residues. Trimming removed 5 bases from V and 8 bases from J; junction bases left unmatched: 9.